These T cell receptor beta chains were read from a single sample in a study of T cells in localized non-small cell lung cancer. Here immunoSEQ multiplex PCR was the method, and the copy in TCRdb shows in-frame clones only, minus some. The table shows roughly 3,000 clones, with around 20% occurring only once. The sequenced sample was normal lung tissue next to the tumor, obtained before any cancer treatment. Receptor source: a woman aged 40-75 years with stage I lung adenocarcinoma. CDR3s include the opening cysteine and the closing phenylalanine or tryptophan. The D gene is left open where the match is weak.

V	J	D	CDR3
TRBV19	TRBJ1-3	-	CASSTQSVSGNTIYF
TRBV28	TRBJ1-5	-	CASSFAAGRSQVQPQHF
TRBV11-3	TRBJ2-1	TRBD2	CASSLGVISGSDEQFF
TRBV29-1	TRBJ2-2	-	CSGARGTNTGELFF
TRBV18	TRBJ2-7	-	CASSPTRDSYEQYF
TRBV28	TRBJ2-2	-	CASSFFSSPLNTGELFF
TRBV12-2	TRBJ2-1	-	CATPPAGRPYNEQFF
TRBV4-1	TRBJ2-7	-	CASSQGAPYEQYF
TRBV9	TRBJ2-5	TRBD2	CASSVGGASGRGQETQYF
TRBV11-3	TRBJ2-1	TRBD1	CASSLDRGLKNEQFF
TRBV9	TRBJ2-1	TRBD2	CASSAPSGGRVNEQFF
TRBV11-3	TRBJ1-5	TRBD1	CASSPQGFTQPQHF
TRBV6-8	TRBJ2-4	-	CASMTDTANIQYF
TRBV11-3	TRBJ2-3	-	CASSGDKWTDTQYF
TRBV28	TRBJ1-6	TRBD1	CASRPDRGLASNSPLHF
TRBV28	TRBJ2-3	TRBD2	CASSLPSGHTDTQYF
TRBV11-3	TRBJ1-1	-	CASSRGPENTEAFF
TRBV11-3	TRBJ2-2	-	CASSLKGTDTGELFF
TRBV6-8	TRBJ2-7	TRBD1	CASSYSGTGGYEQYF
TRBV9	TRBJ1-1	TRBD1	CASSPRAWDSNTEAFF
TRBV9	TRBJ2-3	-	CASSVGRVMDTQYF
TRBV29-1	TRBJ2-2	-	CSARRSPVGGELFF
TRBV30	TRBJ2-1	-	CAWSVGYNEQFF
TRBV6-8	TRBJ2-7	TRBD2	CASSYWEGSYEQYF
TRBV19	TRBJ2-3	-	CASSIGGSRSDTQYF
TRBV9	TRBJ1-1	-	CASSAGHHMNTEAFF
TRBV6-8	TRBJ1-2	-	CASSYLTGRDQYTF
TRBV4-1	TRBJ2-1	TRBD2	CASSQESASGINEQFF
TRBV11-3	TRBJ1-6	-	CASSSGPPGGSPLHF
TRBV6-8	TRBJ1-1	-	CASRAEVNTEAFF
TRBV6-8	TRBJ1-5	-	CASRQGFTQPQHF
TRBV18	TRBJ1-2	-	CASSPGAGADSSYGYTF
TRBV7-6	TRBJ1-4	-	CASSLAGRPTNEKLFF
TRBV11-3	TRBJ1-2	TRBD1	CASSLKGQGASGYTF
TRBV11-3	TRBJ2-5	-	CASSLSGPPQVQETQYF
TRBV6-8	TRBJ2-1	TRBD2	CASSTGLAGVKNEQFF
TRBV11-3	TRBJ2-4	TRBD2	CASSLECLAGALAKNIQYF
TRBV19	TRBJ1-1	TRBD1	CASSMGRTGGTEAFF